This T cell receptor (beta chain) was recovered during a study of ipilimumab plus nivolumab after autologous stem cell transplantation. TCRdb keeps only in-frame clones here, not all; method: immunoSEQ multiplex PCR. The table records over 80,000 clones, nearly 85% of them present only once. With 0 bases clipped from V and 1 base from J, the junction kept 11 bases outside the gene matches. Germline CDR1 SGHRS, CDR2 YFSETQ. The CDR3 contains 18 residues. The chain combines TRBV5-1 with TRBJ2-3; 7 bases map to TRBD1. The sequenced sample was PBMCs, obtained in a trial of ipilimumab plus nivolumab as post-transplant consolidation. The receptor was derived from a male donor with diffuse large B-cell lymphoma. CDR3 amino acids: CASSLAQISGTGTDTQYF. The CDR3 coding sequence is TGCGCCAGCAGCTTGGCCCAGATATCCGGGACAGGCACAGATACGCAGTATTTT.